Described below is a single TCR beta chain sequence and its context. Its antigen is not identified. This sample is drawn from a study of a mutant IDH1 vaccine in newly diagnosed glioma. In the study overall: Investigators started vaccination 4-6 weeks after radiotherapy alone, or with temozolomide cycles. Antecedent treatment encompassed radiotherapy, temozolomide, or their combination; the majority received both.

Time point noted: week 35, safety follow-up. Alongside topical imiquimod, each dose of vaccine comprised 300 ug of mutant IDH1 20-mer peptide. Sequencing used immunoSEQ multiplex PCR; TCRdb keeps in-frame clones, though not all of them. The repertoire holds tens of thousands of clones, with roughly 76% as singletons. CDR1 and CDR2 from the germline V gene are MNHEY and SMNVEV (reference sequence). V was cut by 6 bases and J by 10 bases, with 12 bases left in between. The CDR3 runs 12 residues. This clonotype was obtained from a man in his forties or fifties with glioma. The starting material was PBMCs, obtained from a glioma patient whose treatment included an IDH1 peptide vaccine. V gene TRBV27 combines with J gene TRBJ1-4; D unclear. CDR3 loop: CASSPSVGKLFF. As DNA, the CDR3 is TGTGCCAGCAGCCCATCTGTGGGAAAACTGTTTTTT.